Listed below are T cell receptor beta chains from one sample, sequenced in a study of blood T cell repertoires in COVID-19. Here immunoSEQ multiplex PCR was the method, and the copy in TCRdb shows in-frame clones only, minus some. Among 90,000 to 130,000 clones, 75% to 90% were seen once, and the ten largest hold nearly 0.85%. Input material: peripheral blood. These receptors all come from a woman between 70 and 85 years old with acute or convalescent COVID-19. The CDR3 runs from the conserved cysteine through the conserved F or W. D genes are given only for firm matches. Only some rows state a clone size, as once, few, many or a class for expanded clones.

D	J	V	size	CDR3	DNA
TRBD1	TRBJ2-5	TRBV19	-	CASRDSRDLETQYF	TGTGCCAGCCGGGACAGCCGAGACTTAGAGACCCAGTACTTC
TRBD2	TRBJ2-1	TRBV11-2	-	CASSLAGEVNEQFF	TGTGCCAGCAGCCTAGCGGGAGAGGTCAATGAGCAGTTCTTC
TRBD2	TRBJ2-3	TRBV11-2	-	CASSLAGLADTDTQYF	TGTGCCAGCAGCTTAGCCGGACTAGCGGACACAGATACGCAGTATTTT
TRBD1	TRBJ1-2	TRBV23-1	-	CASSQSETGDSSYGYTF	TGCGCCAGCAGTCAATCGGAGACAGGGGATTCTTCCTATGGCTACACCTTC
TRBD1	TRBJ1-5	TRBV19	-	CASSMYGTGGLGNQPQHF	TGTGCCAGTAGTATGTATGGGACAGGGGGCTTGGGCAATCAGCCCCAGCATTTT
TRBD2	TRBJ2-1	TRBV7-3	once	CASSTRLAGHNEQFF	TGTGCCAGCAGCACAAGACTAGCGGGACACAATGAGCAGTTCTTC
-	TRBJ1-6	TRBV5-1	-	CASSLREGGDSPLHF	TGCGCCAGCAGCCTCCGGGAGGGGGGCGATTCACCCCTCCACTTT
-	TRBJ2-5	TRBV19	once	CASSQGEAETQYF	TGTGCCAGTAGCCAGGGGGAGGCAGAGACCCAGTACTTC
-	TRBJ2-5	TRBV11-2	-	CASSPDRVQETQYF	TGTGCCAGCAGCCCCGACCGGGTCCAAGAAACCCAGTACTTC
-	TRBJ2-1	TRBV18	-	CASSPAVSASTYNEQFF	TGTGCCAGCTCTCCCGCCGTTAGCGCTTCTACCTACAATGAGCAGTTCTTC
-	TRBJ1-2	TRBV7-8	once	CASSPKTSLANYGYTF	TGTGCCAGCAGCCCGAAGACCAGTCTAGCTAACTATGGCTACACCTTC
TRBD1	TRBJ1-1	TRBV30	-	CASHRGPEAFF	TGTGCCTCCCACAGGGGCCCTGAAGCTTTCTTT
TRBD1	TRBJ1-1	TRBV2	once	CASSGDSDTEAFF	TGTGCCAGCAGTGGGGACAGTGACACTGAAGCTTTCTTT
TRBD2	TRBJ2-1	TRBV30	-	CAWSGGSSYNEQFF	TGTGCCTGGAGCGGCGGGAGCTCCTACAATGAGCAGTTCTTC
-	TRBJ1-2	TRBV18	few	CASSSQANYGYTF	TGTGCCAGCTCCTCCCAGGCTAACTATGGCTACACCTTC
-	TRBJ2-5	TRBV27	-	CASSPNSIRETQYF	TGTGCCAGCAGTCCGAACTCTATCCGAGAGACCCAGTACTTC